The clone carrying this T cell receptor (beta chain) was seen at least ten times. Its antigen is unknown. This specimen comes from a study of T cells in Graves' hyperthyroidism and ophthalmopathy. Findings of the study overall: Onset of ophthalmopathy came a median roughly 6 months after the model predicted it.

The TCR beta CDR3 regions underwent amplification using RNA transcripts as the source. The TCR CDR3 was amplified in a first-round RT-PCR using the HTBI primer set. Using its own MiXCR run on the multiplex PCR reads, TCRdb lists one record per CDR3 protein. The table lists around 300,000 distinct CDR3 sequences, about an eighth of them singletons, with roughly 7.9% in the top ten. The sequencing input was blood. The receptor comes from a middle-aged woman with Graves' hyperthyroidism.

CDR3 sequence reads: CASSEARRYEQYF. DNA for the CDR3: TGTGCCAGCAGTGAGGCCCGACGGTACGAGCAGTACTTC. The chain joins TRBV2 to TRBJ2-7; unclear D gene. Germline-derived CDR1 and CDR2 are SNHLY and FYNNEI. The CDR3 spans 13 residues. V lost 3 bases, J lost 4 bases, and 10 bases lay in between. The entire variable domain, with the rest obtained from reference TRBV2 and TRBJ2-7, is as follows: EPEVTQTPSHQVTQMGQEVILRCVPISNHLYFYWYRQILGQKVEFLVSFYNNEISEKSEIFDDQFSVERPDGSNFTLKIRSTKLEDSAMYFCASSEARRYEQYFGPGTRLTVT.